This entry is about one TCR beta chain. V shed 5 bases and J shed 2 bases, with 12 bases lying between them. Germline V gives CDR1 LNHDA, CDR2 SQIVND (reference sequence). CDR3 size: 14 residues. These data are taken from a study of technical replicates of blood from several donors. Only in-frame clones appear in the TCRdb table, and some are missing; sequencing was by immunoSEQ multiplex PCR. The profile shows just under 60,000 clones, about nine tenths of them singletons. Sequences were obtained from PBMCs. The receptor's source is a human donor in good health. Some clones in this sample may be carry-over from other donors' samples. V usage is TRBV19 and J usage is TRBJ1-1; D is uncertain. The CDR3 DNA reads TGTGCCAGTAGTTTCTTGGCGGGAAACACTGAAGCTTTCTTT. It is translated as CASSFLAGNTEAFF.